These 27 T cell receptor beta chains share one sample of origin, sequenced in a study of OX40 agonist ivuxolimab in advanced cancers. The table came from immunoSEQ multiplex PCR; TCRdb's copy has only in-frame clones and leaves some out. The sample yields about 25,000 clones, 80% to 90% seen once. Sequencing was performed on CD4+ or CD8+ T cells sorted from blood, taken in a trial of the OX40 agonist ivuxolimab. The receptors shown here come from an adult with an advanced solid tumor such as melanoma, head and neck, liver or kidney cancer.

The chain has TRBV6-5 and TRBJ2-7; D is unresolved. Germline assignment: CDR1 MNHEY and CDR2 SVGAGI. Trimming left V 2 bases short and J 2 bases short, with 4 bases between. CDR3 size: 12 residues. The CDR3 DNA sequence: TGTGCCAGCAGTTACCCTACCTACGAGCAGTACTTC. Translation: CASSYPTYEQYF.

The chain has TRBV15 and TRBJ1-5, with 9 bases identical to TRBD1. The germline V gene has CDR1 LNHNV and CDR2 YYDKDF (reference sequence). Trimming took 3 bases from V and 2 from J; bases not matched to a gene: 2. This CDR3 contains 15 residues. CDR3 sequence reads: CATSRGQGGNQPQHF. In nucleotides, the CDR3 is TGTGCCACCAGCAGGGGACAGGGAGGCAATCAGCCCCAGCATTTT.

The chain uses TRBV27 and TRBJ2-5, with 11 positions matching TRBD1. CDR1 is MNHEY and CDR2 is SMNVEV in the germline V gene (reference sequence). This CDR3 region has 13 residues. The trim removed 7 bases at V and 5 bases at J, leaving 3 bases unmatched. Here the CDR3 reads CASTDRGHETQYF. DNA of the CDR3: TGTGCCAGCACGGACAGGGGGCATGAGACCCAGTACTTC.

V is TRBV21-1 and J is TRBJ2-7. TRBV21-1 is recorded as a pseudogene. This CDR3 is built from 16 residues. The CDR3 DNA is TGTGCCAGCAGCAAAGATTCGACAAGCGCCGCCTACGAGCAGTACTTC. It yields the protein CASSKDSTSAAYEQYF.

The V call is TRBV27, the J call TRBJ1-5; D is ambiguous. The CDR3 runs 13 residues. Looked up from germline, CDR1 is MNHEY and CDR2 is SMNVEV (reference sequence). The V end was cut by 6 bases, the J end by 5 bases, with 11 bases between. The CDR3 region has the DNA TGTGCCAGCAGGGATAGTCCCTATCAGCCCCAGCATTTT. Translation gives CASRDSPYQPQHF.

This chain links TRBV5-1 with TRBJ2-7; TRBD2 agrees at 8 bases. The germline CDR1 and CDR2 sequences are SGHRS and YFSETQ. V lost 4 bases to trimming and J lost 2 bases; unmatched junction nucleotides: 17. The CDR3 sequence is 18 residues long. Written as DNA, the CDR3 is TGCGCCAGCAGCCGATCTCATTACCTAGCGGGTAAAACCTACGAGCAGTACTTC. This translates into CASSRSHYLAGKTYEQYF.

This clone appeared once. The CDR3 coding sequence is TGTGCCAGCAGTTACGCAACCGGGACAGGGTTGGACGGCTACACCTTC. Translating gives CASSYATGTGLDGYTF. The chain uses TRBV27 and TRBJ1-2, with 9 bases identical to TRBD1. The CDR3 extends over 16 amino acids. CDR1 and CDR2 from the germline V gene are MNHEY and SMNVEV (reference sequence). V was clipped by 4 bases and J by 8 bases; unmatched bases: 14.

This CDR3 reads CASSGDKQFF. The CDR3 DNA follows: TGTGCCAGCAGCGGCGATAAGCAGTTCTTC. This chain uses TRBV9 with TRBJ2-1; the D is unclear. This CDR3 spans 10 amino acids. V was cut by 3 bases and J by 11 bases, with 6 bases left in between. Germline V gene data show CDR1 as SGDLS and CDR2 as YYNGEE.

The rearrangement uses TRBV27 and TRBJ2-7, with D perhaps matching TRBD2 (6 bases). Looked up from germline, CDR1 is MNHEY and CDR2 is SMNVEV (reference sequence). This CDR3 has 16 amino acids. Trimming shortened V by 2 bases and J by 0 bases, and 14 bases separated the two germline ends. In DNA, the CDR3 is TGTGCCAGCAGTTTAAATGGTCGGGGGAGCTCCTACGAGCAGTACTTC. This encodes CASSLNGRGSSYEQYF.

V gene TRBV7-8 combines with J gene TRBJ1-2; TRBD1 matches 7 bases. This CDR3 comprises 14 residues. The V gene's germline CDR1 is SGHVS and CDR2 FQNEAQ. V shed 1 base, J shed 7 bases, and the junction held 6 bases outside the gene matches. CDR3 DNA: TGTGCCAGCAGCTTAGAATCGGCAGGGGGTGGCTACACCTTC. It translates to CASSLESAGGGYTF.

The gene calls are TRBV13 and TRBJ1-2, with D unclear. The CDR3 length is 15 residues. The V and J ends lost 0 bases and 8 bases respectively, with 16 bases between them. Germline CDR1 reads PRHDT; CDR2 reads FYEKMQ (reference sequence). The CDR3 bases are TGTGCCAGCAGCTTAGGAAAAGGAAGAGGGAAAGGCTACACCTTC. It is translated as CASSLGKGRGKGYTF.

The chain joins TRBV7-9 to TRBJ2-3; 7 bases line up with TRBD1. The CDR3 totals 16 residues. The germline gives CDR1 SEHNR, CDR2 FQNEAQ (reference sequence). Trimming cost V 4 bases and J 6 bases; bases outside gene matches: 13. The CDR3 is CASSSPYRGSRDTQYF. The CDR3 coding sequence is TGTGCCAGCAGCTCGCCTTACAGGGGATCGCGGGATACGCAGTATTTT.

The chain has TRBV7-2 and TRBJ2-3, with D possibly called TRBD1 or TRBD2 (5 bases each). CDR1 is SGHTA and CDR2 is FQGNSA in the germline V gene. V dropped 1 base and J dropped 3 bases, with 17 bases sitting between them. The CDR3 runs 17 residues. DNA for the CDR3: TGTGCCAGCAGCTTAGGAAAGAAGAGGGGAAGGACAGATACGCAGTATTTT. Translation: CASSLGKKRGRTDTQYF.

This clone is labeled medium-sized (0.01 to 0.1%). The chain carries TRBV11-2 and TRBJ1-2; D is unclear. V lost 1 base and J 8 bases, leaving 11 bases between the germline ends. This CDR3 spans 13 amino acids. CDR1 is SGHAT, CDR2 FQNNGV, per germline. This CDR3 reads CASSLGLMGGYTF. The CDR3 DNA sequence: TGTGCCAGCAGCTTAGGCCTAATGGGCGGCTACACCTTC.

This chain uses TRBV5-1 with TRBJ2-1; D ambiguous. V gave up 3 bases and J gave up 6 bases, with 7 bases separating them. The length of the CDR3 is 12 residues. Germline CDR1 SGHRS, CDR2 YFSETQ. CDR3 loop: CASSSSSNEQFF. The CDR3 DNA reads TGCGCCAGCAGCTCTTCTAGCAATGAGCAGTTCTTC.

J is TRBJ2-2 and V is TRBV28; D might be TRBD2 (5 bases). The V and J ends lost 6 bases and 7 bases respectively, with 9 bases between them. Per the germline V gene, CDR1 is MDHEN and CDR2 is SYDVKM. The CDR3 spans 12 residues. As DNA, the CDR3 is TGTGCCAGCAGGCTAGCTGGCGGGGAGCTGTTTTTT. Residues: CASRLAGGELFF.

The chain joins TRBV4-3 to TRBJ2-7, with D uncertain. From germline, CDR1 is LGHNA and CDR2 YSLEER. V was cut by 0 bases and J by 0 bases, with 9 bases left in between. CDR3 length: 15 amino acids. CDR3 residues: CASSQDDLPSYEQYF. CDR3 DNA sequence: TGCGCCAGCAGCCAAGATGATCTACCCTCCTACGAGCAGTACTTC.

This clone showed up just once. The chain uses TRBV6-4 and TRBJ2-1, with 8 bases that match TRBD1. Per the germline V gene, CDR1 is MRHNA and CDR2 is SNTAGT. The ends lost 3 bases at V and 2 bases at J; junction bases unmatched: 6. The CDR3 length is 16 residues. The CDR3 nucleotides are TGTGCCAGCAGTGAGAGTCGGGACAGGCCCTACAATGAGCAGTTCTTC. This sequence encodes CASSESRDRPYNEQFF.

The V call is TRBV6-6, the J call TRBJ2-1; 13 bases match TRBD2. CDR1 is MNHNY, CDR2 SVGAGI, per germline (reference sequence). V shed 0 bases, J shed 7 bases, and the junction held 3 bases outside the gene matches. CDR3 length: 16 residues. Here the CDR3 DNA reads TGTGCCAGCAGTTACTCACTAGCGGGGGGGCTGAATGAGCAGTTCTTC. Its protein product is CASSYSLAGGLNEQFF.

Only one count was recorded for this clone. This chain links TRBV10-3 with TRBJ1-1, with D possibly TRBD1 on 6 matching bases. Germline values: CDR1 ENHRY, CDR2 SYGVKD. V gave up 6 bases and J gave up 0 bases, with 17 bases separating them. This CDR3 region has 16 residues. CDR3 region: CAISDPQGVMNTEAFF. The CDR3 DNA reads as TGTGCCATCAGCGATCCACAGGGTGTAATGAACACTGAAGCTTTCTTT.

J is TRBJ1-1 and V is TRBV27; 8 bases align to TRBD1. V lost 6 bases and J lost 5; bases outside the gene matches: 8. Germline CDR1 and CDR2: MNHEY and SMNVEV (reference sequence). This CDR3 is built from 14 residues. The CDR3 is CASSSRTGSTEAFF. The CDR3 region has the DNA TGTGCCAGCAGCTCAAGGACAGGGTCGACTGAAGCTTTCTTT.

This clone was counted a single time. V is TRBV7-6 and J is TRBJ2-7, with D unclear. CDR1 is SGHVS and CDR2 is FNYEAQ in the germline V gene. V lost 5 bases to trimming and J lost 2 bases, with 16 bases between them. The CDR3 is made up of 15 amino acids. The CDR3 nucleotides are TGTGCCAGCAGCGACGGCAGTCAACCACCCTACGAGCAGTACTTC. This encodes CASSDGSQPPYEQYF.

V and J are TRBV27 and TRBJ1-1, with a weak D call TRBD1 (5 bases). CDR1 is MNHEY, CDR2 SMNVEV, per germline (reference sequence). CDR3 size: 14 residues. V was clipped by 5 bases and J by 7 bases, with 17 bases between them. In DNA form, the CDR3 reads TGTGCCAGCAGTACGAGGAGGGGTGGCGTTGAAGCTTTCTTT. Protein product: CASSTRRGGVEAFF.

V usage is TRBV6-1 and J usage is TRBJ2-1; the D call may be TRBD1 or TRBD2 (6 bases each). Trimming left V 7 bases short and J 8 bases short, with 21 bases between. Germline loops: CDR1 MNHNS, CDR2 SASEGT. The CDR3 extends over 15 amino acids. This CDR3 reads CASIRRDPGAHEQFF. CDR3 coding DNA: TGTGCCAGCATCCGCCGGGACCCGGGGGCTCATGAGCAGTTCTTC.

The gene calls are TRBV5-1 and TRBJ2-5; possible D gene TRBD2, 6 bases. The ends were cut back, 6 bases at V and 5 bases at J, with 20 bases in the middle. CDR3 length equals 15 residues. Germline V gene lookup returns CDR1 SGHRS and CDR2 YFSETQ. The CDR3 protein is CASIPGVAGMETQYF. The CDR3 DNA follows: TGCGCCAGCATCCCCGGGGTGGCGGGGATGGAGACCCAGTACTTC.

This clone was picked up one time. The CDR3, as DNA: TGCGCCAGCAGCAAAAATGGAGGTCCAAATCAGCCCCAGCATTTT. It specifies CASSKNGGPNQPQHF. The chain combines TRBV5-1 with TRBJ1-5; D is undetermined. V was cut by 4 bases and J by 4 bases, with 15 bases left in between. The CDR3 is 15 residues long. CDR1 is SGHRS and CDR2 is YFSETQ in the germline V gene.

The J gene is TRBJ2-2, the V gene TRBV4-3, with D unresolved. CDR3 length equals 15 residues. V was shortened by 0 bases and J by 1 base, with 6 bases between the two germline ends. Germline assignment: CDR1 LGHNA and CDR2 YSLEER. CDR3 protein: CASSQELGNTGELFF. CDR3 nucleotides: TGCGCCAGCAGCCAAGAGTTAGGGAACACCGGGGAGCTGTTTTTT.